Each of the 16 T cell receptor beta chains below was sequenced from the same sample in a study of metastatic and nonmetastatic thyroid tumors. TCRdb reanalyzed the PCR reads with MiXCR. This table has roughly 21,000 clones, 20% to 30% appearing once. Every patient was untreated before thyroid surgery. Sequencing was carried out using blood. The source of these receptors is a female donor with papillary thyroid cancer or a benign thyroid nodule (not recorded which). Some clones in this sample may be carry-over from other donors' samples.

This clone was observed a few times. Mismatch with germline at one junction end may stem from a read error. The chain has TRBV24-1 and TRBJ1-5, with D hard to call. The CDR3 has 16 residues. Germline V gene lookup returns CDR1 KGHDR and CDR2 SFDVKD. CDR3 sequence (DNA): TGTGCCACCAGTGATCCGTCGGCGGATACGAATCAGCCCCAACATTTT. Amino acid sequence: CATSDPSADTNQPQHF.

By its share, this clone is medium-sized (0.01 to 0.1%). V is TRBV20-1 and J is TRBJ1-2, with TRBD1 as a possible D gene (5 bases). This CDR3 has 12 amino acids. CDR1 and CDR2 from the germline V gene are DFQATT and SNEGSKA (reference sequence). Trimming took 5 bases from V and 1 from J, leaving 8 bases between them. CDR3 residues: CSAARDNYGYTF. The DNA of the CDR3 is TGCAGTGCTGCCAGGGATAACTATGGCTACACCTTC.

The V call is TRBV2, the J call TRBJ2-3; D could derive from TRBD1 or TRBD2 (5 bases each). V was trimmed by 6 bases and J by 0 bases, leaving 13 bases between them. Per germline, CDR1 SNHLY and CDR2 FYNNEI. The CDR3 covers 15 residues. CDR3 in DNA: TGTGCCAGCAGGGGACCTTCGCGTAGCACAGATACGCAGTATTTT. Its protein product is CASRGPSRSTDTQYF.

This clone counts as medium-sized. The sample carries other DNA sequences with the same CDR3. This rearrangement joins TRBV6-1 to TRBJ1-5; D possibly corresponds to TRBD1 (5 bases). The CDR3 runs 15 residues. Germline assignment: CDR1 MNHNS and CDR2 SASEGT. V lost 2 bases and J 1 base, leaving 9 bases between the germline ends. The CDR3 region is CASSEPGISNQPQHF. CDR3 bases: TGTGCCAGCAGTGAACCAGGGATAAGCAATCAGCCCCAGCATTTT.

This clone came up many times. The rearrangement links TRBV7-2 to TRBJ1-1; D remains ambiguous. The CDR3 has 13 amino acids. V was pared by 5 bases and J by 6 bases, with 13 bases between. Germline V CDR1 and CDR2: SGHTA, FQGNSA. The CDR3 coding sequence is TGTGCCAGCAGCCCTGGCGGGTTCGCTGAAGCTTTCTTT. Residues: CASSPGGFAEAFF.

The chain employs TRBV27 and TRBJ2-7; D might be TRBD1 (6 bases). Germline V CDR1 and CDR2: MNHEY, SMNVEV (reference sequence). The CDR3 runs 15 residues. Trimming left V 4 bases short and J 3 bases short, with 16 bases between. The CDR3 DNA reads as TGTGCCAGCAGTTCCCGGGACACTTCCTTCTACGAGCAGTACTTC. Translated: CASSSRDTSFYEQYF.

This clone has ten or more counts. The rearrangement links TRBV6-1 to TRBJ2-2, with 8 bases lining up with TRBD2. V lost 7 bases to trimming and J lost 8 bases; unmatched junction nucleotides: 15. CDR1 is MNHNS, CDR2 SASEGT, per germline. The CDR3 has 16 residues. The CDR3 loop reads CASTSLAGMVSGELFF. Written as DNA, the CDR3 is TGTGCCAGCACTTCATTAGCGGGAATGGTGTCTGGGGAGCTGTTTTTT.

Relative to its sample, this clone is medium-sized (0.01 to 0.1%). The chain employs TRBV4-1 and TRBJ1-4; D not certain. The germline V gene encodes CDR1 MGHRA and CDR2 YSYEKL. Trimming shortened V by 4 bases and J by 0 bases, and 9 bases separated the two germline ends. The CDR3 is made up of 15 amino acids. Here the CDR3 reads CASSLSGTTNEKLFF. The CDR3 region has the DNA TGCGCCAGCAGCCTATCCGGGACAACTAATGAAAAACTGTTTTTT.

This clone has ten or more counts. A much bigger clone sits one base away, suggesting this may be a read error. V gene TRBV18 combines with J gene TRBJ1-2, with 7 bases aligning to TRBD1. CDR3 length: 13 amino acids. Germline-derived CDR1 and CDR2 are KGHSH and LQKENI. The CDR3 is CASPPRQGEGYTF. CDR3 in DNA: TGTGCCAGCCCACCTCGACAGGGAGAAGGCTACACCTTC.

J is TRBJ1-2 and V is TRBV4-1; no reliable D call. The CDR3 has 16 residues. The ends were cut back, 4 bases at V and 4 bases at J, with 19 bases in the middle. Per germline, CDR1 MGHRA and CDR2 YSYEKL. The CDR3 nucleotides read TGCGCCAGCAGCCGCGAGCCCAATAAACACGCCTATGGCTACACCTTC. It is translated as CASSREPNKHAYGYTF.

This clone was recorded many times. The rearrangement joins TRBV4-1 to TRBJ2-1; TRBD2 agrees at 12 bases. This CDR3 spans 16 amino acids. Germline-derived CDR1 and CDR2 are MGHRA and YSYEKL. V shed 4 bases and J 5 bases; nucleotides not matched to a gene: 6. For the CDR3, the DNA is TGCGCCAGCAGCCGGGGACTAGCGGGCCGAAACAATGAGCAGTTCTTC. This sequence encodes CASSRGLAGRNNEQFF.

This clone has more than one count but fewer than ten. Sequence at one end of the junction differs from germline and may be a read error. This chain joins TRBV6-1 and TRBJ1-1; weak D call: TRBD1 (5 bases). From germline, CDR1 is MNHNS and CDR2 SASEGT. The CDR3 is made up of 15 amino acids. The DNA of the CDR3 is TGTGACAGCAGGGAGGGGAGTCGTGGGGATACTGAAGCTTTCTTT. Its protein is CDSREGSRGDTEAFF.

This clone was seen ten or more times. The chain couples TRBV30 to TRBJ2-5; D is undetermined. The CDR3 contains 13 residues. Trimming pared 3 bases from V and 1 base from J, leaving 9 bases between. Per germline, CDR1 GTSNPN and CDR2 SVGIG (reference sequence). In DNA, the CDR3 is TGTGCCTGGAGACAAGGAGTCCAAGAGACCCAGTACTTC. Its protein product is CAWRQGVQETQYF. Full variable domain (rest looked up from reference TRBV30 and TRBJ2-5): SQTIHQWPATLVQPVGSPLSLECTVEGTSNPNLYWYRQAAGRGLQLLFYSVGIGQISSEVPQNLSASRPQDRQFILSSKKLLLSDSGFYLCAWRQGVQETQYFGPGTRLLVL.

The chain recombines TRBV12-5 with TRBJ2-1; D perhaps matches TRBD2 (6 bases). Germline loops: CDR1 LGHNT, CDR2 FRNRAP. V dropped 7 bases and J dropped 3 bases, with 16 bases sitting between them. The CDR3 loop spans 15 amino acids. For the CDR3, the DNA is TGTGCTAGTGAATCCGGGACTGTGAACTACAATGAGCAGTTCTTC. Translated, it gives CASESGTVNYNEQFF.

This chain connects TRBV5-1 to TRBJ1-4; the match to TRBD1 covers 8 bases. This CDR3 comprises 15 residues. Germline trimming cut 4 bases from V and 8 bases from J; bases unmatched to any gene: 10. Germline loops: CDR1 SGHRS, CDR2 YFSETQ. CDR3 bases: TGCGCCAGCAGCCCAGGGGGCGCGTCTGGGGAAAAACTGTTTTTT. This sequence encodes CASSPGGASGEKLFF.

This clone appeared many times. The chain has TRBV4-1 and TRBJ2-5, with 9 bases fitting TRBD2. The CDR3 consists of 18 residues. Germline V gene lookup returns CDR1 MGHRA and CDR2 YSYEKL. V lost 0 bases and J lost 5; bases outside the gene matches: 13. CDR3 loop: CASSQDGLAGLIYETQYF. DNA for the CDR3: TGCGCCAGCAGCCAAGATGGTCTAGCGGGGCTTATTTATGAGACCCAGTACTTC.